This note documents a single T cell receptor (beta chain) sequence. Trimming at V came to 5 bases and at J to 10 bases, leaving 6 bases not matched to a gene. Germline CDR1 and CDR2: MNHEY and SVGAGI. CDR3 length: 14 amino acids. This specimen belongs to a study of pediatric ulcerative colitis. The assay was run at survey level. Clones were read by immunoSEQ multiplex PCR, and TCRdb kept only the in-frame ones, dropping some. The sample includes 50,000 to 65,000 clones, about 86% seen only once; the top ten take roughly 3.8%. This receptor was taken from a boy between 10 and 17 years old with severe ulcerative colitis. Material for sequencing was blood. This sequence joins TRBV6-5 and TRBJ2-1, with 12 bases aligning to TRBD2. The CDR3, as DNA: TGTGCCAGCAGTGAGAGGACTAGCGGGAAAGAGCAGTTCTTC. Translating gives CASSERTSGKEQFF.